Below, 8 T cell receptor beta chains from the same sample are listed, as sequenced in a study of cytomegalovirus exposure and HLA in healthy donors. Vbeta (60) and Jbeta (13) primers were used in the PCR. Sequencing used immunoSEQ multiplex PCR; TCRdb keeps in-frame clones, though not all of them. The sample has 150,000 to 200,000 clones; about 59% are singletons. The sample taken for sequencing was PBMCs. These receptors all come from a man between 40 and 49 years old in good health and CMV-seronegative.

The chain couples TRBV9 to TRBJ1-4; D remains ambiguous. V was shortened by 4 bases and J by 5 bases, with 15 bases between the two germline ends. From germline, CDR1 is SGDLS and CDR2 YYNGEE. The CDR3 totals 15 residues. DNA for the CDR3: TGTGCCAGCAGCCTCGGTAGGACTTCGAATGAAAAACTGTTTTTT. Translating gives CASSLGRTSNEKLFF.

J is TRBJ2-2 and V is TRBV19, with D possibly being TRBD2 (6 bases). The CDR3 is 17 residues long. Germline values: CDR1 LNHDA, CDR2 SQIVND (reference sequence). Trimming left V 4 bases short and J 0 bases short, with 15 bases between. The CDR3, as DNA: TGTGCCAGTAGTACCTCATTAGCGGCGGCGAACACCGGGGAGCTGTTTTTT. It is translated as CASSTSLAAANTGELFF.

The chain combines TRBV6-1 with TRBJ2-3; TRBD1 might be the D (5 bases). Trimming removed 8 bases from V and 4 bases from J, with 13 bases in between. The CDR3 runs 13 residues. Germline V gene sequence: CDR1 MNHNS, CDR2 SASEGT. The DNA for the CDR3 is TGTGCCAGCCTCCCTAGGGGTGCAGATACGCAGTATTTT. Translation: CASLPRGADTQYF.

V and J are TRBV18 and TRBJ1-1, with a weak D call TRBD1 (6 bases). CDR3 length equals 14 residues. Trimming removed 5 bases from V and 7 bases from J, with 17 bases in between. Germline loops: CDR1 KGHSH, CDR2 LQKENI. CDR3 DNA sequence: TGTGCCAGCTCAACCGGGACATCCTTCCGTGAAGCTTTCTTT. Protein product: CASSTGTSFREAFF.

This clone turned up a few times. The chain carries TRBV18 and TRBJ2-7; tentative D call: TRBD2 (5 bases). In germline, CDR1 is KGHSH, CDR2 LQKENI. Trimming shortened V by 3 bases and J by 0 bases, and 9 bases separated the two germline ends. The CDR3 is made up of 14 amino acids. CDR3 amino acids: CASSPLLDSYEQYF. CDR3 nucleotide sequence: TGTGCCAGCTCACCCCTACTAGACTCCTACGAGCAGTACTTC.

As concerns this clone: Other DNA sequences in the sample encode the same CDR3. This chain uses TRBV14 with TRBJ1-2, with D hard to call. The CDR3 covers 15 residues. V was trimmed by 4 bases and J by 8 bases, leaving 20 bases between them. From germline, CDR1 is SGHDN and CDR2 FVKESK. The DNA of the CDR3 is TGTGCCAGCAGCCTCGGACGGGGAGTGCCCTACGGCTACACCTTC. Translated, it gives CASSLGRGVPYGYTF.

This chain connects TRBV2 to TRBJ2-7, with 8 bases fitting TRBD1. J gave up 3 bases and V 8 bases, and 0 bases lay outside the gene matches. Germline V gene data show CDR1 as SNHLY and CDR2 as FYNNEI. The CDR3 extends over 11 amino acids. DNA of the CDR3: TGTGCCAGCGACAGGGGCTACGAGCAGTACTTC. This translates into CASDRGYEQYF.

This chain links TRBV9 with TRBJ2-1; TRBD2 matches at 11 bases. Germline CDR1 SGDLS, CDR2 YYNGEE. V shed 3 bases, J shed 4 bases, and the junction held 6 bases outside the gene matches. The CDR3 has 16 amino acids. The CDR3 reads CASSDPLAGVYNEQFF. DNA of the CDR3: TGTGCCAGCAGCGACCCACTAGCGGGGGTATACAATGAGCAGTTCTTC.